This T cell receptor (beta chain) is from a study of cytomegalovirus exposure and HLA in healthy donors. General study results and limits: As a later analysis revealed, most CMV-associated TCR beta chains appeared HLA-restricted. TCR beta V segments were, for the most part, productive about 90% or about 30% of the time in an earlier analysis.

Primers included in the PCR were 60 Vbeta and 13 Jbeta primers. Generated by immunoSEQ multiplex PCR, the TCRdb table keeps only in-frame clones and is missing some. The sample holds approximately 130,000 clones. As to this clone: Its antigen is undetermined.

The sequence derives from a woman aged 60-75 years in good health and CMV-seronegative. The sequencing sample was made of PBMCs.

The CDR3 DNA follows: TGTGCCAGCATCGACAGGGGGCGCGACTATGGCTACACCTTC. Its translation is CASIDRGRDYGYTF. The rearrangement joins TRBV28 to TRBJ1-2; 10 bases align to TRBD1. J was trimmed by 3 bases and V by 7 bases; bases with no gene match: 5. Germline CDR1 and CDR2: MDHEN and SYDVKM. This CDR3 spans 14 amino acids.